Shown below are 14 T cell receptor beta chains from a single sample sequenced in a study of blood T cell repertoires in COVID-19. Using immunoSEQ multiplex PCR, the repertoire was profiled, and TCRdb retains in-frame clones only, with some absent. The table records roughly 250,000 clones, 82% of them present only once. Sequenced input: peripheral blood. The receptors were sampled from a woman of 80 years or more with active or convalescent COVID-19.

This sequence joins TRBV5-1 and TRBJ2-1; D is perhaps TRBD2 (6 bases). V was clipped by 4 bases and J by 9 bases, with 17 bases between them. Germline CDR1 is SGHRS and CDR2 is YFSETQ. CDR3 size: 14 residues. This chain's CDR3 is CASSPGLPEGEQFF. CDR3 DNA sequence: TGCGCCAGCAGCCCAGGACTACCCGAAGGTGAGCAGTTCTTC.

The rearrangement links TRBV3-1 (or the pseudogene TRBV3-2) to TRBJ1-5, with D uncertain. CDR3 length equals 18 residues. With 0 bases removed from V and 6 bases from J, the gap between germline ends came to 21 bases. CDR1 and CDR2 from the germline V gene are LGHDT and YNNKEL (reference sequence). CDR3 loop: CASSQDLGGSKGGQPQHF. In nucleotides, the CDR3 is TGTGCCAGCAGCCAAGATTTGGGAGGGTCCAAGGGAGGTCAGCCCCAGCATTTT.

The chain links TRBV5-1 to TRBJ2-1; tentative D call: TRBD1 (6 bases). CDR1 is SGHRS and CDR2 is YFSETQ in the germline V gene. V gave up 5 bases and J gave up 6 bases, with 15 bases separating them. The CDR3 is 14 amino acids. The CDR3 loop is CASSEEQGVNEQFF. The CDR3, as DNA: TGCGCCAGCAGTGAAGAACAGGGTGTCAATGAGCAGTTCTTC. Using reference TRBV5-1 and TRBJ2-1 for the parts outside the CDR3, the full variable domain is KAGVTQTPRYLIKTRGQQVTLSCSPISGHRSVSWYQQTPGQGLQFLFEYFSETQRNKGNFPGRFSGRQFSNSRSEMNVSTLELGDSALYLCASSEEQGVNEQFFGPGTRLTVL.

V and J are TRBV3-1 (or the pseudogene TRBV3-2) and TRBJ2-1, with 8 bases that match TRBD2. CDR3 length: 17 amino acids. CDR1 and CDR2 (germline): LGHDT, YNNKEL (reference sequence). Losses at the gene ends were 4 bases for V and 6 bases for J; bases not matched to a gene: 14. The CDR3 bases are TGTGCCAGCAGCCTTTGGACTAGCCCCGGATCTTTCAATGAGCAGTTCTTC. It translates to CASSLWTSPGSFNEQFF.

This clone was found once. The J gene is TRBJ1-4, the V gene TRBV28; D ambiguous. CDR1 and CDR2 from the germline V gene are MDHEN and SYDVKM. Trimming left V 3 bases short and J 6 bases short, with 8 bases between. The CDR3 runs 13 residues. This CDR3 is CASSLRVDEKLFF. The CDR3 DNA reads as TGTGCCAGCAGTTTGCGGGTGGATGAAAAACTGTTTTTT.

This clone appeared a few times. This chain uses TRBV28 with TRBJ1-1; D is possibly TRBD1 (6 bases). V dropped 6 bases and J dropped 7 bases, with 15 bases sitting between them. The CDR3 loop spans 13 amino acids. CDR1 and CDR2 from the germline V gene are MDHEN and SYDVKM. CDR3 nucleotide sequence: TGTGCCAGCAGCAAACAGGGAAGGGGTGAAGCTTTCTTT. It translates to CASSKQGRGEAFF.

The chain uses TRBV27 and TRBJ1-6, with TRBD1 matching 8 bases. Germline V gene sequence: CDR1 MNHEY, CDR2 SMNVEV (reference sequence). Trimming removed 4 bases from V and 10 bases from J; junction bases left unmatched: 12. This CDR3 region has 16 residues. In nucleotides, the CDR3 is TGTGCCAGCAGTTCCAAACCAGGGGGCTTTGGGTCACCCCTCCACTTT. Encoded protein: CASSSKPGGFGSPLHF.

The V gene is TRBV19, the J gene TRBJ1-4; TRBD1 is a possible D gene (6 bases). V dropped 10 bases and J dropped 2 bases, with 20 bases sitting between them. The V gene's germline CDR1 is LNHDA and CDR2 SQIVND (reference sequence). The length of the CDR3 is 16 residues. This CDR3 reads CANKEGGGGTNEKLFF. CDR3 bases: TGTGCCAACAAGGAAGGGGGGGGAGGCACTAATGAAAAACTGTTTTTT. The full variable domain, its missing parts supplied by reference TRBV19 and TRBJ1-4, is DGGITQSPKYLFRKEGQNVTLSCEQNLNHDAMYWYRQDPGQGLRLIYYSQIVNDFQKGDIAEGYSVSREKKESFPLTVTSAQKNPTAFYLCANKEGGGGTNEKLFFGSGTQLSVL.

V usage is TRBV24-1 and J usage is TRBJ2-2, with unresolved D. In germline, CDR1 is KGHDR, CDR2 SFDVKD. V lost 5 bases and J 2 bases, leaving 11 bases between the germline ends. This CDR3 has 15 residues. For the CDR3, the DNA is TGTGCCACCAGTGGTCCCCCAGTAAACACCGGGGAGCTGTTTTTT. Translating it yields CATSGPPVNTGELFF.

This chain joins TRBV5-1 and TRBJ2-7; a possible D gene is TRBD2 (7 bases). V lost 2 bases and J 5 bases, leaving 14 bases between the germline ends. The CDR3 spans 14 residues. Looked up from germline, CDR1 is SGHRS and CDR2 is YFSETQ. The CDR3 protein is CASSFGGGRDEQYF. The DNA of the CDR3 is TGCGCCAGCAGCTTCGGCGGGGGCCGAGACGAGCAGTACTTC.

V gene TRBV7-2 combines with J gene TRBJ2-5, with 9 bases aligning to TRBD2. Germline values: CDR1 SGHTA, CDR2 FQGNSA. The CDR3 extends over 16 amino acids. The V and J ends lost 0 bases and 5 bases, in that order; junction bases with no gene match: 7. The CDR3 DNA follows: TGTGCCAGCAGCTTAGCATCCAGCGGGGGGCTGGAGACCCAGTACTTC. Amino acids: CASSLASSGGLETQYF. Combining the CDR3 with reference TRBV7-2 and TRBJ2-5 gives the whole variable domain GAGVSQSPSNKVTEKGKDVELRCDPISGHTALYWYRQSLGQGLEFLIYFQGNSAPDKSGLPSDRFSAERTGGSVSTLTIQRTQQEDSAVYLCASSLASSGGLETQYFGPGTRLLVL.

The chain has TRBV5-4 and TRBJ2-2, with 8 bases that match TRBD1. The CDR3 spans 15 residues. Germline CDR1 is SGHNT and CDR2 is YYREEE (reference sequence). Trimming took 4 bases from V and 1 from J; bases not matched to a gene: 3. The CDR3 DNA sequence: TGTGCCAGCAGCCCTGGGACAGGGAACACCGGGGAGCTGTTTTTT. Its protein product is CASSPGTGNTGELFF. Variable domain in full (rest from reference TRBV5-4 and TRBJ2-2): ETGVTQSPTHLIKTRGQQVTLRCSSQSGHNTVSWYQQALGQGPQFIFQYYREEENGRGNFPPRFSGLQFPNYSSELNVNALELDDSALYLCASSPGTGNTGELFFGEGSRLTVL.

V usage is TRBV19 and J usage is TRBJ2-5; 7 bases agree with TRBD1. The CDR3 contains 13 residues. Germline V gives CDR1 LNHDA, CDR2 SQIVND (reference sequence). V trimming: 9 bases; J trimming: 2 bases; junction bases outside the gene matches: 6. CDR3 bases: TGTGCCAGCCACGGGACAGAACAAGAGACCCAGTACTTC. Protein product: CASHGTEQETQYF.

This clone was seen a handful of times. The CDR3 here is CASSPTGVVGYTF. CDR3 DNA: TGTGCCAGTAGCCCGACAGGGGTGGTGGGCTACACCTTC. J is TRBJ1-2 and V is TRBV19; 8 bases fit TRBD1. V shed 6 bases, J shed 8 bases, and the junction held 8 bases outside the gene matches. Per germline, CDR1 LNHDA and CDR2 SQIVND (reference sequence). The CDR3 has 13 amino acids. Supplemented by reference TRBV19 and TRBJ1-2, the full variable domain reads DGGITQSPKYLFRKEGQNVTLSCEQNLNHDAMYWYRQDPGQGLRLIYYSQIVNDFQKGDIAEGYSVSREKKESFPLTVTSAQKNPTAFYLCASSPTGVVGYTFGSGTRLTVV.